This T cell receptor (beta chain) was recorded in a study of human T cells and chemical hapten exposure. TCRdb reprocessed the RACE reads with MiXCR, giving one entry per CDR3 protein. The sample includes 300,000 to 450,000 distinct CDR3 sequences, 4.5% to 5.5% seen only once; the top ten take 2% to 3%. V shed 2 bases and J shed 6 bases, with 11 bases lying between them. The length of the CDR3 is 14 residues. The germline V gene has CDR1 MGHRA and CDR2 YSYEKL. Time point defined: pre-sensitization, week 0. This sample's treatment: therapeutic diphenylcyclopropenone sensitization with weekly scalp DPC.

The chain is built from TRBV4-1 and TRBJ2-1, with a possible D match to TRBD2 (5 bases). Here the sequenced sample was whole blood, taken in connection with sensitization to the hapten diphenylcyclopropenone (DPC). The sequence came from a woman between 45 and 65 years old with alopecia areata. Some clones in this sample may be carry-over from other donors' samples. The CDR3 reads CASSQFGAVNEQFF. The CDR3 region has the DNA TGCGCCAGCAGCCAATTCGGAGCGGTCAATGAGCAGTTCTTC.